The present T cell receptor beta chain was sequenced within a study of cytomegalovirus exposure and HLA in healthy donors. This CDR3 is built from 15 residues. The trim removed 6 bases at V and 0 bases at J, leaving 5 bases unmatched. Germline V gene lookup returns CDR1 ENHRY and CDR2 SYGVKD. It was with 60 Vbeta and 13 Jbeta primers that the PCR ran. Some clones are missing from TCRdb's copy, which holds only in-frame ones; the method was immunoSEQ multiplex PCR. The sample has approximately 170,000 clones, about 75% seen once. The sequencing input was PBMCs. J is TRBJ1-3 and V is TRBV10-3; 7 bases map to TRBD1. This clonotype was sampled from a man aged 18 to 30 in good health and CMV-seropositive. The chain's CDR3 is CAIRTGSGSGNTIYF. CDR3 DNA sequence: TGTGCCATCAGGACAGGGTCCGGCTCTGGAAACACCATATATTTT.